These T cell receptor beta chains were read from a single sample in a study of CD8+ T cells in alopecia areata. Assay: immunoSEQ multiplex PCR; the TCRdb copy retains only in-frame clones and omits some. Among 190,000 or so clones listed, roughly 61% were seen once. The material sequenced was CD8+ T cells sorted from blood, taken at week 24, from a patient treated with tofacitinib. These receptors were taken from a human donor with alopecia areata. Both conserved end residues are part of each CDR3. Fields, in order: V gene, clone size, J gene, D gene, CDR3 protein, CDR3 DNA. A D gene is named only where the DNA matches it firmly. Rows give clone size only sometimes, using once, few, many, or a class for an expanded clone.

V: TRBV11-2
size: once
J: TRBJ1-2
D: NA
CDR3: CASSFMGGYTF
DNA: TGTGCCAGCAGCTTTATGGGCGGCTACACCTTC

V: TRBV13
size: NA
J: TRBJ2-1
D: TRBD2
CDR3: CASSSQPILAASSYNEQFF
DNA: TGTGCCAGCAGCTCGCAGCCAATACTAGCGGCGAGCTCCTACAATGAGCAGTTCTTC

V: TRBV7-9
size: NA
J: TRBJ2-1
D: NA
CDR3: CASSPQSGGNEQFF
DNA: TGTGCCAGCAGCCCACAGAGTGGTGGCAATGAGCAGTTCTTC

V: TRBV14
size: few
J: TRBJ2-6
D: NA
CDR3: CASSQGVSLSGANVLTF
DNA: TGTGCCAGCAGCCAAGGAGTCAGCCTCTCTGGGGCCAACGTCCTGACTTTC

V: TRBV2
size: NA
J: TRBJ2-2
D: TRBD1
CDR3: CASKILHLPGGTGELFF
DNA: TGTGCCAGCAAAATACTCCATCTCCCAGGGGGCACCGGGGAGCTGTTTTTT

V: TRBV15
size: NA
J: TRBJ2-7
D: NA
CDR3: CATSVGQRDYEQYF
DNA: TGTGCCACCAGCGTTGGACAGCGAGATTACGAGCAGTACTTC

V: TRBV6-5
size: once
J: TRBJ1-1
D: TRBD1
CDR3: CASSLGQGMNTEAFF
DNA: TGTGCCAGCAGCCTCGGACAGGGAATGAACACTGAAGCTTTCTTT

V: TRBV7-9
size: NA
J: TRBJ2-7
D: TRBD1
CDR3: CASSSPPQGEFHEQYF
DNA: TGTGCCAGCAGCTCCCCGCCTCAGGGGGAGTTCCACGAGCAGTACTTC

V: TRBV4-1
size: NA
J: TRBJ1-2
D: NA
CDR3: CASSQARKRYGYTF
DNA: TGCGCCAGCAGCCAGGCGAGGAAACGCTATGGCTACACCTTC

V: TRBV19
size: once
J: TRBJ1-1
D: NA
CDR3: CASSIWGQGNTEAFF
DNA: TGTGCCAGTAGTATTTGGGGGCAGGGAAACACTGAAGCTTTCTTT

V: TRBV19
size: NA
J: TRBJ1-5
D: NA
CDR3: CASSVGNNQPQHF
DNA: TGTGCCAGTAGTGTAGGGAACAATCAGCCCCAGCATTTT

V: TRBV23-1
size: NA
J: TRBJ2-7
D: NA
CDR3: CASSRMDRPYEQYF
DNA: TGCGCCAGCAGTAGAATGGACAGACCCTACGAGCAGTACTTC

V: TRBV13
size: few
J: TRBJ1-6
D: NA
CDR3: CASSLAGSSYNSPLHF
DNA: TGTGCCAGCAGCTTGGCCGGGAGCTCCTATAATTCACCCCTCCACTTT

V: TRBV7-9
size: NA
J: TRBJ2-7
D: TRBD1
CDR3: CASSTGVHEQYF
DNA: TGTGCCAGCAGCACAGGGGTTCACGAGCAGTACTTC

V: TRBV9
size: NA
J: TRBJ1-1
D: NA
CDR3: CASTGGNTEAFF
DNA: TGTGCCAGCACCGGGGGGAACACTGAAGCTTTCTTT

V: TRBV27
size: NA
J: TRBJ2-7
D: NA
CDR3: CASSFRSDLYEQYF
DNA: TGTGCCAGCAGTTTCCGATCAGACCTATACGAGCAGTACTTC

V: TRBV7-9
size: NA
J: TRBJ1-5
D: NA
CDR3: CASSLATDYQPQHF
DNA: TGTGCCAGCAGCTTAGCTACAGACTATCAGCCCCAGCATTTT

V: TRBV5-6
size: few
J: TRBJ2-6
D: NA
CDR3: CASSFRQGSKGTGANVLTF
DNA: TGTGCCAGCAGCTTTCGGCAGGGGAGTAAGGGGACTGGGGCCAACGTCCTGACTTTC

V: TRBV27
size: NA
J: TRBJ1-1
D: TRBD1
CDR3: CASSAWTGTEAFF
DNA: TGTGCCAGCAGTGCATGGACAGGGACTGAAGCTTTCTTT

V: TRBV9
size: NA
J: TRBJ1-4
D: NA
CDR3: CASSDLEVGGEKLFF
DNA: TGTGCCAGCAGCGACCTAGAGGTGGGGGGTGAAAAACTGTTTTTT

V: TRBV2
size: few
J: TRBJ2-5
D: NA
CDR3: CASSDSLLGEETQYF
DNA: TGTGCCAGCAGTGACTCGCTACTAGGGGAAGAGACCCAGTACTTC

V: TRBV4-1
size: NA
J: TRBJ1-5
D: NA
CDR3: CASSQGGQPQHF
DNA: TGCGCCAGCAGCCAGGGGGGTCAGCCCCAGCATTTT

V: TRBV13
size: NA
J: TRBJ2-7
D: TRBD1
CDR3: CASSLTGQVSYEQYF
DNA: TGTGCCAGCAGCTTAACGGGACAGGTGAGCTACGAGCAGTACTTC

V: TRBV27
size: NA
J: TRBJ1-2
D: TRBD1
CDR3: CASREDTGTGGVGYTF
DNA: TGTGCCAGCAGAGAAGACACCGGGACAGGGGGCGTAGGCTACACCTTC

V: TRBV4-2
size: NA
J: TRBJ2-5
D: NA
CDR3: CASSHGQGFAETQYF
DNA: TGTGCCAGCAGCCACGGTCAGGGGTTTGCGGAGACCCAGTACTTC

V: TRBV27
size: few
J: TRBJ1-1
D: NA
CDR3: CASSSGVMTEAFF
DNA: TGTGCCAGCTCTTCAGGGGTGATGACTGAAGCTTTCTTT

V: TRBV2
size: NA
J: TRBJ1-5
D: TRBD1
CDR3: CASTDRGGQPQHF
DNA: TGTGCCAGCACAGACAGGGGGGGTCAGCCCCAGCATTTT

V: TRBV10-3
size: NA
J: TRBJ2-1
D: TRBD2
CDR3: CAISESMAGGSYNEQFF
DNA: TGTGCCATCAGTGAGTCGATGGCGGGGGGCTCCTACAATGAGCAGTTCTTC

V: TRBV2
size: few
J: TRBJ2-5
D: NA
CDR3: CALDRGETQYF
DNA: TGTGCCCTCGATAGGGGAGAGACCCAGTACTTC

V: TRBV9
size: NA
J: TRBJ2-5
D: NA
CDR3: CASSEEGRSGETQYF
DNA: TGTGCCAGCAGCGAAGAGGGCAGGTCGGGAGAGACCCAGTACTTC

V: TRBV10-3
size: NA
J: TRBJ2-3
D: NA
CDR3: CAISGAGTRTDTQYF
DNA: TGTGCCATCAGTGGTGCAGGGACTCGCACAGATACGCAGTATTTT

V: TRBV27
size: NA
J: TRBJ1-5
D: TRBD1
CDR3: CASSVTGGGQPQHF
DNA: TGTGCCAGCAGTGTTACAGGGGGGGGTCAGCCCCAGCATTTT

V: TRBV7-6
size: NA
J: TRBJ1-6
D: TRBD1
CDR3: CASSLGQGDSYNSPLHF
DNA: TGTGCCAGCAGCCTGGGACAGGGAGACTCATATAATTCACCCCTCCACTTT

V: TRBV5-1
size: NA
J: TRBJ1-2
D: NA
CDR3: CASSLDPRQDGYTF
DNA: TGCGCCAGCAGCTTGGATCCGCGTCAGGATGGCTACACCTTC

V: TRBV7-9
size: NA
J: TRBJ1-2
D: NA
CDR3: CASSQTGLNTF
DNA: TGTGCCAGCAGCCAGACAGGTCTTAACACCTTC